A selection of T cell receptor beta chains follows, all from one sample in a study of blood T cells in healthy people across ages. TCRdb fed the 5' RACE reads into MiXCR, producing one record per CDR3 protein. The table shows some 700,000 distinct CDR3 sequences, with 22% occurring only once. Input material: blood. The receptors stem from a man between 65 and 80 years old in good health. Each CDR3 is given without its conserved first and last residue. D genes are given only for firm matches.

TRBJ2-7,TRBV14,NA,ASSQPGLERF
TRBJ2-5,TRBV7-2,TRBD1,ASSLGYRGPQETQY
TRBJ1-5,TRBV5-5,NA,ASNLGDGTQPQH
TRBJ1-5,TRBV18,NA,ASSPGADQPQH
TRBJ2-1,TRBV29-1,TRBD2,STGLGYNEQF
TRBJ1-6,TRBV7-9,NA,ASSLTRDNSPLH
TRBJ2-2,TRBV7-9,TRBD2,ASSLLAGGPGELF
TRBJ2-5,TRBV20-1,NA,SAHYSGLKETQY
TRBJ1-1,TRBV20-1,NA,SARVPGGRAGTEAF
TRBJ1-2,TRBV12-3/TRBV12-4,NA,ASSSGTYYGYT
TRBJ1-2,TRBV9,TRBD1,ASSSRQGAWRGYT
TRBJ1-1,TRBV6-2/TRBV6-3,NA,ASTFSQNTEAF
TRBJ1-2,TRBV7-9,NA,ASSAGTTNYGYT
TRBJ1-5,TRBV19,NA,ASRDGQMEFEPQH
TRBJ1-2,TRBV19,NA,ASSISPSTYGYT
TRBJ2-7,TRBV27,NA,ASRYGGTVGYEQY
TRBJ2-5,TRBV19,NA,ASSRARVTERTQY
TRBJ1-2,TRBV28,NA,ASSLWAGLNYGYT
TRBJ1-4,TRBV20-1,NA,SARDFQGEKLF
TRBJ1-3,TRBV5-1,NA,ASSFGTSGNTIY
TRBJ1-2,TRBV29-1,NA,SFYRQEYYGYT
TRBJ2-3,TRBV12-3/TRBV12-4,NA,ASNQQGRLSTQY
TRBJ2-1,TRBV28,TRBD1,ASSWGQGGNYNEQF
TRBJ2-1,TRBV18,TRBD1,ASSSRDRLYNEQF
TRBJ2-5,TRBV28,NA,ASSFAGETQY
TRBJ2-3,TRBV12-3/TRBV12-4,NA,ASINRGSTDTQY
TRBJ2-3,TRBV6-5,TRBD2,ASSYGTSAATQY
TRBJ2-1,TRBV10-3,NA,AIMGSGDPSYNEQF
TRBJ2-5,TRBV12-3/TRBV12-4,NA,ASSNSGLLPPETQY
TRBJ1-1,TRBV10-3,TRBD1,AINIGQGNTEAF
TRBJ1-4,TRBV20-1,NA,SARDLRAATNEKLF
TRBJ1-1,TRBV5-1,NA,ASSLDRTPWDSEAF
TRBJ2-4,TRBV25-1,NA,ASSEQIPPNIQY
NA,TRBV20-1,TRBD2,SARPTSGGAHEQF
TRBJ2-3,TRBV7-2,TRBD2,ASSLGYSGTSTDTQY
TRBJ2-1,TRBV6-5,NA,ASTRLVDSSYNEQF
TRBJ2-7,TRBV3-1,TRBD2,ASSQKRGAYEQY
TRBJ1-6,TRBV12-3/TRBV12-4,NA,ASSLGSGYSPLH
TRBJ1-1,TRBV12-3/TRBV12-4,TRBD1,ASSPGQGYEAF
TRBJ2-7,TRBV14,NA,ASSQERGRKQY
TRBJ1-2,TRBV18,NA,ASSPVGRNYGYT
TRBJ1-3,TRBV6-5,NA,ASSTVGGNTIY
TRBJ1-2,TRBV12-3/TRBV12-4,NA,ASSLAGAGLLYGYT
TRBJ2-6,TRBV18,NA,ASSPQPSGANALT
TRBJ1-3,TRBV3-1,NA,ASSQGAGTGNTIY
TRBJ1-2,TRBV9,NA,ASQRADGYT